These 3 T cell receptor beta chains share one sample of origin, sequenced in a study of T cells expressing NK-cell markers. TCRdb re-called the 5' RACE reads, yielding one record per CDR3 amino acid sequence without DNA. The repertoire shows around 100,000 distinct CDR3 sequences; the top ten hold less than 20%. Sequenced sample: blood T cells: a sorted CD56 or NKG2C T cell subset, CD4+ or CD8+ T cells, or bulk PBMC T cells (not recorded which). These receptor sequences come from a woman between 18 and 69 years old in good health.

The CDR3 sequence: CASRGTAASYEQYF. This chain uses TRBV28 with TRBJ2-7; the TRBD2 assignment by TCRdb is unverifiable without DNA. The length of the CDR3 is 14 residues. Germline CDR1 reads MDHEN; CDR2 reads SYDVKM.

The gene calls are TRBV5-4 and TRBJ1-1. The germline CDR1 and CDR2 sequences are SGHNT and YYREEE (reference sequence). The CDR3 consists of 13 residues. Here the CDR3 reads CASSLSRDTEAFF. Using reference TRBV5-4 and TRBJ1-1 for the parts outside the CDR3, the full variable domain is ETGVTQSPTHLIKTRGQQVTLRCSSQSGHNTVSWYQQALGQGPQFIFQYYREEENGRGNFPPRFSGLQFPNYSSELNVNALELDDSALYLCASSLSRDTEAFFGQGTRLTVV.

The chain joins TRBV5-5 to TRBJ1-1; TCRdb gives TRBD1 as the D gene, but with no DNA this cannot be confirmed. The CDR3 has 12 amino acids. Germline V gives CDR1 SGHKS, CDR2 YYEKEE (reference sequence). The CDR3 is CASSLMGEGAFF.